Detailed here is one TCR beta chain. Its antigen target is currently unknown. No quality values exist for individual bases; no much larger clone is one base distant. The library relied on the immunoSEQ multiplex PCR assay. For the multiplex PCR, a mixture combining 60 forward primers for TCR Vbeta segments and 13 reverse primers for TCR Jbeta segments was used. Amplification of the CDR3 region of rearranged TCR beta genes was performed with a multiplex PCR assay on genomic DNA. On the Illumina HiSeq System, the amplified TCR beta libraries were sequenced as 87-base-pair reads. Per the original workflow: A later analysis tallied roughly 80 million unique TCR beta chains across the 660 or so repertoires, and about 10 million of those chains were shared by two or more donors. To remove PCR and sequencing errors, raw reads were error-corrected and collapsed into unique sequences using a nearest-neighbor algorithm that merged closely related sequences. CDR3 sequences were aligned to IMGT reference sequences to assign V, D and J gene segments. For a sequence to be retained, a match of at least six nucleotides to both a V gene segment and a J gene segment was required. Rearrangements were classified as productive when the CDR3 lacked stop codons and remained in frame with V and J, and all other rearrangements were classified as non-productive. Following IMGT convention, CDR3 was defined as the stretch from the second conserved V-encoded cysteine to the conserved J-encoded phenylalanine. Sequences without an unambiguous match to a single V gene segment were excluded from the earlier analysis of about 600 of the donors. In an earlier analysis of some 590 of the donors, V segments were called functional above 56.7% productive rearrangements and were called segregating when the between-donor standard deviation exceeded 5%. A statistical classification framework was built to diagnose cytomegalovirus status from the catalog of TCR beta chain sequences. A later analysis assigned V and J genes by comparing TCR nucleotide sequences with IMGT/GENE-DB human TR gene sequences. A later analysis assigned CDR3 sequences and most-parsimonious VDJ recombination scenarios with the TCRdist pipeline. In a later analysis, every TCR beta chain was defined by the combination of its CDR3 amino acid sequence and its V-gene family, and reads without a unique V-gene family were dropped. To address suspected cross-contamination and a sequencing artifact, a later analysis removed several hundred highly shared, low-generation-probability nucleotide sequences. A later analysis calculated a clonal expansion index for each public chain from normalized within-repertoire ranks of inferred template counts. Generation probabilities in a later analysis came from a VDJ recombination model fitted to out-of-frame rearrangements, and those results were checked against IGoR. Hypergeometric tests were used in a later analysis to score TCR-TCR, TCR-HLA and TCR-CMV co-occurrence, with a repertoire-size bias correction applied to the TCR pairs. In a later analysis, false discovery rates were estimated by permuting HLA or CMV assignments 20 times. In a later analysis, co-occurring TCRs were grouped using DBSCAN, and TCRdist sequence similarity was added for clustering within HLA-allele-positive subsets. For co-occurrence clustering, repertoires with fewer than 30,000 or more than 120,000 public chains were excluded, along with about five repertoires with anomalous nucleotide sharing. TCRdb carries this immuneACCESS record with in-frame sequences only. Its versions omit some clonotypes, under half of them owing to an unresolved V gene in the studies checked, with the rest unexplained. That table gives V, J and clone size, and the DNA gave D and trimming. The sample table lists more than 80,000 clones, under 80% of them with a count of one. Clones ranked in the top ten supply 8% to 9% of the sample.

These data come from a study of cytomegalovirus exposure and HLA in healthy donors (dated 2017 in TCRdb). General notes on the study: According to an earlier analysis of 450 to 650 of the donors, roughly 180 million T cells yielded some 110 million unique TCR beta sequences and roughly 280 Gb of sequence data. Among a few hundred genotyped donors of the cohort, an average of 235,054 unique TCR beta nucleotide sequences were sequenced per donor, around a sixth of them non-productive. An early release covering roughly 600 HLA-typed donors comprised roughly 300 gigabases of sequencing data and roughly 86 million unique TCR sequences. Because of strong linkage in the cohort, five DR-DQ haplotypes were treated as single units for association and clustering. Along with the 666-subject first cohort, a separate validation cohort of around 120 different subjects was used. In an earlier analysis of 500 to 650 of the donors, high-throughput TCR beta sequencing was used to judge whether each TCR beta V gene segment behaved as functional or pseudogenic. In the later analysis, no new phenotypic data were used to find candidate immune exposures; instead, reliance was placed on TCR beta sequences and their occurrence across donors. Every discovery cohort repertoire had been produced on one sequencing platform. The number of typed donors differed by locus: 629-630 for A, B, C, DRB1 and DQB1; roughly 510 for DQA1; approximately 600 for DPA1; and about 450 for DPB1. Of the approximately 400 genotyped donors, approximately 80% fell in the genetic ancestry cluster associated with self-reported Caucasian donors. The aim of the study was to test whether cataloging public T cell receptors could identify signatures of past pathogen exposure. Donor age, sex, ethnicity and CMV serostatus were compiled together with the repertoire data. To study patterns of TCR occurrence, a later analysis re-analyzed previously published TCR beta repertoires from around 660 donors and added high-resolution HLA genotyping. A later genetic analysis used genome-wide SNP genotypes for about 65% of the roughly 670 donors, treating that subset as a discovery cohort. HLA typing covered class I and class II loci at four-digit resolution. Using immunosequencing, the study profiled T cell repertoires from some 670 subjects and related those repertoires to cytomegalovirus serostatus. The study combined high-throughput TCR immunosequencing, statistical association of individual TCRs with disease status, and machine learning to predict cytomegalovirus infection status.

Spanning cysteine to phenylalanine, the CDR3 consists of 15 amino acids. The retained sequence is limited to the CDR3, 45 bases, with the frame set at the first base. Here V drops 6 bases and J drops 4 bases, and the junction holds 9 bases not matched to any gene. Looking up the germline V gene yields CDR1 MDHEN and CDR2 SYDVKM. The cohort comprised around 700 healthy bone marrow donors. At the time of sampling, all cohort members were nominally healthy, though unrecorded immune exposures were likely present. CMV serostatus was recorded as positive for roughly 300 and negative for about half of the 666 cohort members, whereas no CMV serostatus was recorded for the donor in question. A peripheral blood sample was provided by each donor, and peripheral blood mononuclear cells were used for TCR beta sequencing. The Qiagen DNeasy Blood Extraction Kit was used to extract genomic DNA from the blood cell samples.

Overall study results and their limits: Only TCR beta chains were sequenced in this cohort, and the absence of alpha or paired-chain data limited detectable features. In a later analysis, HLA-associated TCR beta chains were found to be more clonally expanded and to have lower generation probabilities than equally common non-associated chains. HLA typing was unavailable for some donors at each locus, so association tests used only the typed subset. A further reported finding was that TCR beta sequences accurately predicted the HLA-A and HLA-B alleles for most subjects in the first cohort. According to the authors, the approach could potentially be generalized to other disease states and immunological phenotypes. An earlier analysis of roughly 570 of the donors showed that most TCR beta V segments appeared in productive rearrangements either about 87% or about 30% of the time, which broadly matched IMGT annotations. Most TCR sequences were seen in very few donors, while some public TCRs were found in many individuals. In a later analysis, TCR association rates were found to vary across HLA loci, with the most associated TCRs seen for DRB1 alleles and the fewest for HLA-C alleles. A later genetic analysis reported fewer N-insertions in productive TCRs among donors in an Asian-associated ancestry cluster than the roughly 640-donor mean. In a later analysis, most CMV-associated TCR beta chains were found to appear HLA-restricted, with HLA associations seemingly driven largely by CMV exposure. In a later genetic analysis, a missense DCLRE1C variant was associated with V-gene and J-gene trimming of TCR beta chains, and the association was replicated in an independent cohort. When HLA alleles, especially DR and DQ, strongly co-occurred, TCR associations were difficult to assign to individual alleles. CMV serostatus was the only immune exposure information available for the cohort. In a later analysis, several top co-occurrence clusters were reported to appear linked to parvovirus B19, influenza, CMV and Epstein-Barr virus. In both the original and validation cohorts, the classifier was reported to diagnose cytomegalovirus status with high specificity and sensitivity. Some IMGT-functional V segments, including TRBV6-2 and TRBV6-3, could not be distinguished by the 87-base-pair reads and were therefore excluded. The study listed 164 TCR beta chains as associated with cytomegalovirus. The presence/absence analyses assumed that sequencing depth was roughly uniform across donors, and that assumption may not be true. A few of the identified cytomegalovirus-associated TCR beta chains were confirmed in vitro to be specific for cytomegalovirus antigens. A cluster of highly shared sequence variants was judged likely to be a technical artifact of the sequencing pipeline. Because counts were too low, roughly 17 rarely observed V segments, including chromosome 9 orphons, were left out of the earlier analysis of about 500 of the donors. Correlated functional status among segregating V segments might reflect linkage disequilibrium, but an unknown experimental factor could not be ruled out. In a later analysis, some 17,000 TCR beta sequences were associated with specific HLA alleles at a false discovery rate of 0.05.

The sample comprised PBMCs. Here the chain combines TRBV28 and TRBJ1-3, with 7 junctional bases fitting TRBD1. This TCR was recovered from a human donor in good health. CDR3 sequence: CASSLDRVEGNTIYF. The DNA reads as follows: TGTGCCAGCAGCCTCGACAGGGTTGAAGGAAACACCATATATTTT.